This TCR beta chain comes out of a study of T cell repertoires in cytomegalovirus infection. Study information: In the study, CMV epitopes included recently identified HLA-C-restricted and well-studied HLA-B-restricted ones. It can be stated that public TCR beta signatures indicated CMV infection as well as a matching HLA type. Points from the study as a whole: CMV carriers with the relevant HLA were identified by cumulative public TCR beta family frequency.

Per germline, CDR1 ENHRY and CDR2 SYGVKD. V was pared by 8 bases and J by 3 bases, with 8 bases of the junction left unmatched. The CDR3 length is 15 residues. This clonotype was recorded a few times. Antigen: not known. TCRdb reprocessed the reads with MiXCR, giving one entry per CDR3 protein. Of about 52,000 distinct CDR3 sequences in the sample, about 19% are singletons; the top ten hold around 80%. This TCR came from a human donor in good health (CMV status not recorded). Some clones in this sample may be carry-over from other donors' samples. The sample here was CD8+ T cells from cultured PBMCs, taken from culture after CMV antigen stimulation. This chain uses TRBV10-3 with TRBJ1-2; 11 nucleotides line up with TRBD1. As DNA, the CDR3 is TGTGCCATCGGAAGCGGACAGGGGGCAGACTATGGCTACACCTTC. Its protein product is CAIGSGQGADYGYTF.